This is a list of T cell receptor beta chains from one sample in a study of control samples from healthy donors and cancer patients. The table came from immunoSEQ multiplex PCR; TCRdb's copy has only in-frame clones and leaves some out. The table records about 84,000 clones, around 91% of them present only once. Material for sequencing was blood. The receptors derive from a young man in good health. The CDR3 runs from the conserved cysteine through the conserved F or W. D genes are given only for firm matches. The size entry is marked missing in some rows and otherwise reads once, few, many or a size class.

d_call | clone_size | j_call | v_call | cdr3_aa | cdr3_nt
TRBD1 | NA | TRBJ1-6 | TRBV7-9 | CASTQQGAENSPLHF | TGTGCCAGCACCCAACAGGGGGCAGAAAATTCACCCCTCCACTTT
NA | NA | TRBJ1-2 | TRBV2 | CASIARESWYGYTF | TGTGCCAGCATTGCCAGGGAAAGTTGGTATGGCTACACCTTC
NA | NA | TRBJ2-1 | TRBV3-1/TRBV3-2 | CASSQRGPGPTTNEQFF | TGTGCCAGCAGCCAAAGAGGCCCGGGCCCTACCACCAATGAGCAGTTCTTC
TRBD1 | NA | TRBJ1-2 | TRBV7-2 | CASSPNRGHYGYTF | TGTGCCAGCAGCCCGAACAGGGGGCACTATGGCTACACCTTC
TRBD1 | NA | TRBJ1-6 | TRBV7-2 | CASSLTGVESSPLHF | TGTGCCAGCAGCTTAACAGGGGTTGAGAGTTCACCCCTCCACTTT
TRBD1 | NA | TRBJ1-1 | TRBV18 | CASSLGEGAYNTEAFF | TGTGCCAGCTCCCTGGGAGAGGGGGCCTATAACACTGAAGCTTTCTTT
NA | once | TRBJ2-7 | TRBV6-1 | CASSDPSSGWYEQYF | TGTGCCAGCAGTGACCCGAGTTCGGGATGGTACGAGCAGTACTTC
NA | NA | TRBJ2-7 | TRBV18 | CASSLGPGEQYF | TGTGCCAGCTCTCTCGGTCCAGGCGAGCAGTACTTC
TRBD1 | NA | TRBJ2-7 | TRBV28 | CASSATGGTTYEQYF | TGTGCCAGCAGTGCAACAGGGGGTACCACCTACGAGCAGTACTTC
TRBD2 | NA | TRBJ2-3 | TRBV24-1 | CATSDPGGGYMGTDTQYF | TGTGCCACCAGTGATCCCGGGGGGGGCTATATGGGAACAGATACGCAGTATTTT
NA | NA | TRBJ2-3 | TRBV5-5 | CASSLYQGNPATDTQYF | TGTGCCAGCAGCTTATACCAGGGGAACCCTGCCACAGATACGCAGTATTTT
NA | NA | TRBJ1-1 | TRBV15 | CATSRDPVGTEAFF | TGTGCCACCAGCAGAGATCCCGTCGGAACTGAAGCTTTCTTT
TRBD1 | NA | TRBJ1-3 | TRBV28 | CASLPDRGPGNTIYF | TGTGCCAGCCTCCCTGACAGGGGGCCAGGAAACACCATATATTTT
NA | NA | TRBJ2-7 | TRBV5-1 | CASSWGGQNTYEQYF | TGCGCCAGCAGCTGGGGGGGACAGAATACCTACGAGCAGTACTTC
TRBD1 | once | TRBJ1-5 | TRBV30 | CAWSPGQGPQHF | TGTGCCTGGAGTCCCGGACAGGGGCCCCAGCATTTT
TRBD2 | NA | TRBJ2-5 | TRBV19 | CATGLAAGGTQYF | TGTGCCACCGGACTAGCGGCCGGGGGGACCCAGTACTTC
NA | once | TRBJ1-1 | TRBV12-5 | CASGLRGTEAFF | TGTGCTAGTGGTTTGCGGGGGACTGAAGCTTTCTTT
TRBD1 | once | TRBJ1-1 | TRBV7-3 | CASSHRGNTEAFF | TGTGCCAGCAGCCACAGGGGGAACACTGAAGCTTTCTTT
NA | NA | TRBJ2-1 | TRBV4-1 | CASSQGLAAGKYNEQFF | TGCGCCAGCAGCCAAGGGTTGGCAGCGGGTAAATACAATGAGCAGTTCTTC
NA | NA | TRBJ2-3 | TRBV5-1 | CASSFTGGRTDTQYF | TGCGCCAGCAGCTTTACGGGGGGCCGAACAGATACGCAGTATTTT
TRBD2 | NA | TRBJ2-1 | TRBV28 | CASSRRGQGYFGTSGEQFF | TGTGCCAGCAGTCGAAGGGGACAGGGGTATTTCGGGACTAGCGGGGAGCAGTTCTTC
NA | NA | TRBJ2-5 | TRBV13 | CASSWERRETQYF | TGTGCCAGCAGCTGGGAAAGACGAGAGACCCAGTACTTC
NA | NA | TRBJ1-2 | TRBV2 | CASSEGQPYGYTF | TGTGCCAGCAGTGAAGGGCAGCCGTATGGCTACACCTTC
TRBD1 | NA | TRBJ2-7 | TRBV19 | CASSPPGTGGPYEQYF | TGTGCCAGTAGCCCGCCCGGGACAGGGGGCCCCTACGAGCAGTACTTC
NA | NA | TRBJ1-1 | TRBV3-1/TRBV3-2 | CASSYSELNTEAFF | TGTGCCAGCAGTTACAGCGAATTGAACACTGAAGCTTTCTTT
TRBD1 | NA | TRBJ2-7 | TRBV6-5 | CASIAGTVGSYEQYF | TGTGCCAGCATAGCCGGGACAGTCGGCTCCTACGAGCAGTACTTC
NA | NA | TRBJ2-5 | TRBV14 | CASSQIASRETQYF | TGTGCCAGCAGCCAAATCGCCAGCAGAGAGACCCAGTACTTC
NA | NA | TRBJ2-3 | TRBV7-2 | CASSLEARAGTDTQYF | TGTGCCAGCAGCTTAGAAGCCAGGGCGGGCACAGATACGCAGTATTTT
NA | NA | TRBJ1-5 | TRBV4-1 | CASSQDLRGNSNQPQHF | TGCGCCAGCAGCCAAGATCTGCGGGGGAATAGCAATCAGCCCCAGCATTTT